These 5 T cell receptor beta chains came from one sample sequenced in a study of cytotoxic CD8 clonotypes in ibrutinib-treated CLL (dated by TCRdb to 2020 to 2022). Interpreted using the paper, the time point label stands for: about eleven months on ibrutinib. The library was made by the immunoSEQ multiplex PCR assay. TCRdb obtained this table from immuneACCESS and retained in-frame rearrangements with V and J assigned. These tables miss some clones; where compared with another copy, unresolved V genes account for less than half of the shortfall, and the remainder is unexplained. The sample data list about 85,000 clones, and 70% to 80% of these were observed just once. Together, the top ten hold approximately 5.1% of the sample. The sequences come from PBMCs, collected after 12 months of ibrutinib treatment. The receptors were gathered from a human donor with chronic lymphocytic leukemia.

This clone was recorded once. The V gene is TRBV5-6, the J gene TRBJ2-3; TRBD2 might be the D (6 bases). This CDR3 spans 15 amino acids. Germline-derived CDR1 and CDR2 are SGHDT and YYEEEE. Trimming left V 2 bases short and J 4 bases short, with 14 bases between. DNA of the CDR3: TGTGCCAGCAGCTTTCGGGGCGGGGCCCCAGATACGCAGTATTTT. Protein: CASSFRGGAPDTQYF.

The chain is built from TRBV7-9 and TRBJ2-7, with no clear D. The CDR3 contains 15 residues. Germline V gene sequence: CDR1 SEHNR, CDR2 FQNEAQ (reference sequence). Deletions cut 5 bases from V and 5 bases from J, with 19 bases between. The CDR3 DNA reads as TGTGCCAGCAGCCCCCCGGCCCGCGGCTTGAACGAGCAGTACTTC. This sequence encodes CASSPPARGLNEQYF.

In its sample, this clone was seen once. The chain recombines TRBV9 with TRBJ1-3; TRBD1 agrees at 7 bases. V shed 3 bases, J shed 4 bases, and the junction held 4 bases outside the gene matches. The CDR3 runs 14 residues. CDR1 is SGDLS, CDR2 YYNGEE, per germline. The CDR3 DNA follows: TGTGCCAGCAGCGCCGACAGGGTGGGAAACACCATATATTTT. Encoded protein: CASSADRVGNTIYF.

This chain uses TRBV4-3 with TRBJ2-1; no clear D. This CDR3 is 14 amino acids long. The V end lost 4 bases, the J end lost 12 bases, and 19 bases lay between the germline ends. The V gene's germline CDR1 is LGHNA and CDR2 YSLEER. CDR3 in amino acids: CASSPGPSPSGQFF. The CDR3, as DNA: TGCGCCAGCAGCCCGGGCCCCTCCCCCTCGGGGCAGTTCTTC.

For the CDR3, the DNA is TGTGCCAGCAGCCTAGGGGGGCTAGCTAGGGCAGATACGCAGTATTTT. This translates into CASSLGGLARADTQYF. This chain connects TRBV7-2 to TRBJ2-3; D might be TRBD1 or TRBD2, each matching 6 bases. The CDR3 has 16 residues. The V end lost 5 bases, the J end lost 4 bases, and 19 bases lay between the germline ends. The V gene's germline CDR1 is SGHTA and CDR2 FQGNSA.